This TCR beta chain was identified in a study of shared clonotypes between healthy human individuals. Naive CD8 cells comprised CD45RO-negative, CCR7-positively selected cells, excluding terminally differentiated effector memory CD45RA+ cells. Trimming left V 2 bases short and J 1 base short, with 14 bases between. CDR1 is LGHNA, CDR2 YSLEER, per germline. The CDR3 consists of 16 residues. Deep was the level at which the assay was run. Data came from immunoSEQ multiplex PCR; TCRdb stores just in-frame clones and leaves some out. The repertoire holds over 2,000,000 clones, with approximately 92% as singletons.

This sequence joins TRBV4-3 and TRBJ1-2; D not certain. The sequencing sample was made of naive CD8+ T cells from PBMCs. The sequence was obtained from a young man in good health. Some clones in this sample may be carry-over from other donors' samples. The CDR3 is CASSQRTGSYNYGYTF. The DNA of the CDR3 is TGCGCCAGCAGCCAACGTACTGGGAGCTATAACTATGGCTACACCTTC.